What follows describes a single T cell receptor (beta chain). This sample was included in a study of blood T cell repertoires in COVID-19. Overall study context: Donors in the United States, Italy and Spain gave samples during acute or convalescent COVID-19. From T cells, B-cell-depleted T cells, or PBMCs came the material, which was cDNA or gDNA.

Trimming left V 1 base short and J 8 bases short, with 24 bases between. Germline V lookup: CDR1 LGHNT, CDR2 FRNRAP. The CDR3 extends over 18 amino acids. Original data processing: For nucleated cells, counts were estimated from reference gene primer amplification. Profiled with immunoSEQ multiplex PCR; TCRdb holds only in-frame clones, not every one. The DNA gave D and trimming, while V, J and clone size come from that table. This sample has about 140,000 clones, with around 84% found just once. Recruited during active infection, patients (from Seattle) were subsequently followed longitudinally. The chain recombines TRBV12-5 with TRBJ2-1; D unclear. This sequence originates from a man aged 25 to 45 with COVID-19, enrolled during active disease. Sequencing used peripheral blood. The CDR3 nucleotides are TGTGCTAGTGGTTTGGACGATCCCCTAGAGGCCGATTGCGATGAGCAGTTCTTC. This encodes CASGLDDPLEADCDEQFF.